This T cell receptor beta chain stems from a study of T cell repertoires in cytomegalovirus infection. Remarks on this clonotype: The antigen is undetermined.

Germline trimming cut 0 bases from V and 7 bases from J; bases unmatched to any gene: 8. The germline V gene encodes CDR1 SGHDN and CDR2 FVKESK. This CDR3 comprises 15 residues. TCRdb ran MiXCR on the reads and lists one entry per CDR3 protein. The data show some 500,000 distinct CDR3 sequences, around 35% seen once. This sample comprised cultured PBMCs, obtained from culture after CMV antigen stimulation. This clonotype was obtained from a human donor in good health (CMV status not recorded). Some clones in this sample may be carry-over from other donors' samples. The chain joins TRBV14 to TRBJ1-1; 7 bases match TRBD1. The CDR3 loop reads CASSQEQGGGGEAFF. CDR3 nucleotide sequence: TGTGCCAGCAGCCAAGAGCAGGGAGGGGGCGGTGAAGCTTTCTTT.